The 28 T cell receptor beta chains given below trace back to one sample, sequenced in a study of blood T cell repertoires in COVID-19. Clones were sequenced by immunoSEQ multiplex PCR, and TCRdb holds only the in-frame ones, with some missing. This sample has about 79,000 clones, with roughly 89% found just once. Sequencing was carried out using peripheral blood. The source of these receptors is a man between 65 and 85 years old with active or convalescent COVID-19.

This chain uses TRBV5-1 with TRBJ1-1; 8 bases align to TRBD1. The CDR3 contains 12 residues. CDR1 SGHRS and CDR2 YFSETQ come from the germline V gene. V lost 0 bases and J lost 12; bases outside the gene matches: 4. The CDR3 sequence is CASSLDRGNTFF. The CDR3 nucleotides read TGCGCCAGCAGCTTGGACAGGGGGAATACTTTCTTT.

The chain links TRBV19 to TRBJ2-7, with D possibly TRBD2 on 5 matching bases. Germline CDR1 reads LNHDA; CDR2 reads SQIVND (reference sequence). The CDR3 spans 15 residues. V lost 3 bases, J lost 0 bases, and 12 bases lay in between. The CDR3 coding sequence is TGTGCCAGTAGTATTACTCAAGCGGCCTCCTACGAGCAGTACTTC. Its protein is CASSITQAASYEQYF.

V and J are TRBV27 and TRBJ2-7, with 8 bases fitting TRBD1. Per germline, CDR1 MNHEY and CDR2 SMNVEV (reference sequence). The CDR3 is 17 amino acids. The junction had 8 bases not matched to a gene; V was cut back by 0 bases and J by 1 base. The CDR3 here is CASSLSIGTGASYEQYF. Written as DNA, the CDR3 is TGTGCCAGCAGTTTATCTATAGGGACAGGAGCTTCCTACGAGCAGTACTTC.

This sequence joins TRBV6-6 and TRBJ2-4, with TRBD1 as a possible D gene (6 bases). CDR1 is MNHNY, CDR2 SVGAGI, per germline (reference sequence). The ends were cut back, 5 bases at V and 0 bases at J, with 17 bases in the middle. This CDR3 contains 17 residues. Here the CDR3 reads CASSPLAGQLAKNIQYF. The CDR3, as DNA: TGTGCCAGCAGTCCCCTGGCAGGACAGCTAGCCAAAAACATTCAGTACTTC.

A few counts support this clone. The chain uses TRBV19 and TRBJ2-1; D not resolved. V lost 5 bases, J lost 3 bases, and 8 bases lay in between. The germline gives CDR1 LNHDA, CDR2 SQIVND (reference sequence). The CDR3 consists of 13 residues. The CDR3 region is CASSLTLYNEQFF. The CDR3 bases are TGTGCCAGTAGTCTAACCCTCTACAATGAGCAGTTCTTC.

V and J are TRBV28 and TRBJ2-1; 10 nucleotides match TRBD1. Germline V gives CDR1 MDHEN, CDR2 SYDVKM. CDR3 length: 13 amino acids. Losses at the gene ends were 8 bases for V and 9 bases for J; bases not matched to a gene: 7. The CDR3 coding sequence is TGTGCCAGCGACGGACAGGGGGTAAGTGAGCAGTTCTTC. Protein product: CASDGQGVSEQFF.

J is TRBJ1-2 and V is TRBV3-1 (or the pseudogene TRBV3-2); tentatively, D is TRBD1 (5 bases). The CDR3 covers 13 residues. Germline V CDR1 and CDR2: LGHDT, YNNKEL (reference sequence). Trimming left V 3 bases short and J 8 bases short, with 13 bases between. The CDR3 protein is CASSQEGISGYTF. The CDR3 bases are TGTGCCAGCAGCCAGGAGGGGATTTCCGGCTACACCTTC.

This clone was counted a single time. This sequence joins TRBV5-1 and TRBJ2-5; the D gene is possibly TRBD1 (6 bases). V lost 4 bases to trimming and J lost 4 bases, with 17 bases between them. Looked up from germline, CDR1 is SGHRS and CDR2 is YFSETQ. The CDR3 extends over 15 amino acids. CDR3 in amino acids: CASSPHGQLGETQYF. The CDR3 DNA sequence: TGCGCCAGCAGCCCCCACGGACAGCTCGGAGAGACCCAGTACTTC.

V usage is TRBV7-9 and J usage is TRBJ2-7; tentative D call: TRBD1 (5 bases). The CDR3 sequence is 14 residues long. From germline, CDR1 is SEHNR and CDR2 FQNEAQ (reference sequence). Trimming pared 1 base from V and 2 bases from J, leaving 9 bases between. The chain's CDR3 is CASSLDTTAYEQYF. The DNA for the CDR3 is TGTGCCAGCAGCTTAGATACGACAGCCTACGAGCAGTACTTC.

The chain joins TRBV2 to TRBJ2-5, with D perhaps matching TRBD1 (6 bases). Germline values: CDR1 SNHLY, CDR2 FYNNEI. V gave up 6 bases and J gave up 2 bases, with 13 bases separating them. The CDR3 has 14 amino acids. CDR3 in amino acids: CASRPRQAQETQYF. The CDR3 DNA reads TGTGCCAGCAGACCTAGACAGGCTCAAGAGACCCAGTACTTC.

V is TRBV29-1 and J is TRBJ2-2, with TRBD2 matching over 14 bases. V lost 6 bases, J lost 7 bases, and 4 bases stayed unmatched. This CDR3 contains 14 residues. Germline-derived CDR1 and CDR2 are SQVTM and ANQGSEA. The CDR3 DNA is TGCAGCGTGGTGGGACTAGCGGGAGTCGGGGAGCTGTTTTTT. Its protein product is CSVVGLAGVGELFF.

This clone was seen only a few times. The V gene is TRBV5-1, the J gene TRBJ2-2, with a tentative D call TRBD2 (6 bases). V lost 2 bases, J lost 3 bases, and 11 bases lay in between. From germline, CDR1 is SGHRS and CDR2 YFSETQ. The CDR3 totals 15 residues. DNA of the CDR3: TGCGCCAGCAGCTTCCAGATAGCGGACACCGGGGAGCTGTTTTTT. This translates into CASSFQIADTGELFF.

J is TRBJ1-4 and V is TRBV6-5; 8 positions match TRBD1. Germline trimming cut 2 bases from V and 8 bases from J; bases unmatched to any gene: 4. Germline V gene lookup returns CDR1 MNHEY and CDR2 SVGAGI. CDR3 size: 14 residues. The CDR3 loop reads CASSYDRGSEKLFF. CDR3 DNA sequence: TGTGCCAGCAGTTACGACAGGGGTAGCGAAAAACTGTTTTTT.

V is TRBV28 and J is TRBJ2-2, with 7 bases matching TRBD2. Germline V gene sequence: CDR1 MDHEN, CDR2 SYDVKM. This CDR3 has 12 amino acids. The CDR3 region is CSTRRETGELFF. CDR3 sequence (DNA): TGTTCCACCCGGCGGGAGACCGGGGAGCTGTTTTTT.

A single count supports this clone. The V call is TRBV30, the J call TRBJ2-7; 13 nucleotides align to TRBD2. Trimming cost V 1 base and J 4 bases; bases outside gene matches: 4. The CDR3 runs 15 residues. Germline V gene sequence: CDR1 GTSNPN, CDR2 SVGIG (reference sequence). The CDR3 sequence: CAWSGRTSGGYEQYF. The CDR3 coding sequence is TGTGCCTGGAGTGGCCGGACTAGCGGGGGTTACGAGCAGTACTTC.

The V gene is TRBV5-1, the J gene TRBJ2-5, with 13 bases aligning to TRBD2. Germline trimming cut 4 bases from V and 4 bases from J; bases unmatched to any gene: 4. The CDR3 loop spans 15 amino acids. Germline-derived CDR1 and CDR2 are SGHRS and YFSETQ. CDR3 residues: CASSATSGRLETQYF. In nucleotides, the CDR3 is TGCGCCAGCAGCGCGACTAGCGGGAGGTTAGAGACCCAGTACTTC.

The chain has TRBV2 and TRBJ2-1, with D maybe TRBD2 (5 bases). V was clipped by 1 base and J by 1 base, with 11 bases between them. CDR3 length: 16 residues. Germline V gives CDR1 SNHLY, CDR2 FYNNEI. CDR3 loop: CASSEEGRGSYNEQFF. The CDR3 DNA is TGTGCCAGCAGTGAAGAGGGCCGCGGGTCCTACAATGAGCAGTTCTTC.

The CDR3 sequence: CSVGQGTSGNQPQHF. CDR3 DNA: TGCAGCGTTGGACAGGGGACGTCAGGCAATCAGCCCCAGCATTTT. This rearrangement joins TRBV29-1 to TRBJ1-5, with 8 nucleotides matching TRBD1. The germline V gene encodes CDR1 SQVTM and CDR2 ANQGSEA. Trimming removed 4 bases from V and 2 bases from J; junction bases left unmatched: 7. The CDR3 consists of 15 residues. The full variable domain, completed using reference TRBV29-1 and TRBJ1-5, is SAVISQKPSRDICQRGTSLTIQCQVDSQVTMMFWYRQQPGQSLTLIATANQGSEATYESGFVIDKFPISRPNLTFSTLTVSNMSPEDSSIYLCSVGQGTSGNQPQHFGDGTRLSIL.

The chain links TRBV2 to TRBJ1-1; D not certain. Deletions cut 4 bases from V and 2 bases from J, with 11 bases between. CDR3 length: 14 residues. Germline V gene sequence: CDR1 SNHLY, CDR2 FYNNEI. The CDR3 sequence: CASSGRAGNTEAFF. DNA for the CDR3: TGTGCCAGCAGTGGGAGGGCGGGCAACACTGAAGCTTTCTTT.

This clone was observed a single time. This chain links TRBV5-1 with TRBJ2-1, with D uncertain. V lost 6 bases to trimming and J lost 3 bases, with 13 bases between them. The V gene's germline CDR1 is SGHRS and CDR2 YFSETQ. This CDR3 has 14 amino acids. The chain's CDR3 is CASKDRYYYNEQFF. The DNA for the CDR3 is TGCGCCAGCAAAGACCGTTACTACTACAATGAGCAGTTCTTC. The whole variable domain, filled in from reference TRBV5-1 and TRBJ2-1, reads KAGVTQTPRYLIKTRGQQVTLSCSPISGHRSVSWYQQTPGQGLQFLFEYFSETQRNKGNFPGRFSGRQFSNSRSEMNVSTLELGDSALYLCASKDRYYYNEQFFGPGTRLTVL.

The table lists this clone with a few counts. This sequence joins TRBV11-2 and TRBJ1-2; D remains unclear. The CDR3 runs 14 residues. Germline values: CDR1 SGHAT, CDR2 FQNNGV. V was pared by 1 base and J by 4 bases, with 10 bases between. CDR3 sequence: CASSLGDSSYGYTF. The CDR3, as DNA: TGTGCCAGCAGCTTAGGAGATAGCAGCTATGGCTACACCTTC. Full variable domain (rest looked up from reference TRBV11-2 and TRBJ1-2): EAGVAQSPRYKIIEKRQSVAFWCNPISGHATLYWYQQILGQGPKLLIQFQNNGVVDDSQLPKDRFSAERLKGVDSTLKIQPAKLEDSAVYLCASSLGDSSYGYTFGSGTRLTVV.

The chain employs TRBV7-3 and TRBJ2-2, with D perhaps matching TRBD2 (6 bases). Germline CDR1 is SGHTA and CDR2 is FQGTGA. V lost 5 bases to trimming and J lost 3 bases, with 16 bases between them. The CDR3 runs 16 residues. The CDR3 spells CASSPPGLGDTGELFF. As DNA, the CDR3 is TGTGCCAGCAGCCCCCCGGGACTGGGGGACACCGGGGAGCTGTTTTTT.

This clone was seen only a few times. The CDR3 DNA reads TGTGCCAGCAGCTTAGATCATTTAGGGAGTGAGCAGTTCTTC. It codes for CASSLDHLGSEQFF. The V call is TRBV11-3, the J call TRBJ2-1; a weak D match, TRBD2 (5 bases). Germline CDR1 is SGHNT and CDR2 is YENEEA. The CDR3 has 14 residues. Trimming left V 0 bases short and J 9 bases short, with 12 bases between.

V usage is TRBV28 and J usage is TRBJ1-1, with D tentatively TRBD1 (5 bases). V gave up 3 bases and J gave up 5 bases, with 10 bases separating them. Germline lookup yields CDR1 MDHEN and CDR2 SYDVKM. The CDR3 has 13 residues. The CDR3 DNA reads TGTGCCAGCAGTTTTTATAAGGGGACTGAAGCTTTCTTT. Protein sequence: CASSFYKGTEAFF.

The chain couples TRBV4-1 to TRBJ1-1; 7 bases line up with TRBD1. This CDR3 spans 13 amino acids. Per germline, CDR1 MGHRA and CDR2 YSYEKL. V lost 6 bases, J lost 4 bases, and 5 bases stayed unmatched. The CDR3 region is CASSLDRVTEAFF. The CDR3, as DNA: TGCGCCAGCAGTCTCGACAGGGTCACTGAAGCTTTCTTT.

This clone was seen a single time. V usage is TRBV10-3 and J usage is TRBJ1-5; perhaps TRBD1 as D (6 bases). This CDR3 comprises 15 residues. Trimming took 8 bases from V and 1 from J, leaving 15 bases between them. Per germline, CDR1 ENHRY and CDR2 SYGVKD. The CDR3 sequence is CAISQPGTSNQPQHF. For the CDR3, the DNA is TGTGCCATCTCCCAGCCCGGGACAAGCAATCAGCCCCAGCATTTT.

The chain couples TRBV3-1 (or the pseudogene TRBV3-2) to TRBJ2-3; 8 nucleotides match TRBD2. In germline, CDR1 is LGHDT, CDR2 YNNKEL (reference sequence). The CDR3 is made up of 15 amino acids. After removal of 5 bases from V and 7 bases from J, the junction contained 11 bases not matched to a gene. CDR3 loop: CASSSTVGGGYTQYF. CDR3 in DNA: TGTGCCAGCAGCTCCACGGTCGGGGGGGGGTATACGCAGTATTTT.

This clone occurred once. J is TRBJ1-5 and V is TRBV5-1; 10 positions agree with TRBD1. Per germline, CDR1 SGHRS and CDR2 YFSETQ. The V and J ends lost 2 bases and 1 base, in that order; junction bases with no gene match: 9. There are 18 residues in the CDR3. The CDR3 bases are TGCGCCAGCAGCTTCCGGGACAGGGGTCCCGAGAGCAATCAGCCCCAGCATTTT. Protein: CASSFRDRGPESNQPQHF.